A single sample is the source of the 2 T cell receptor beta chains below, sequenced in a study of T-cell memory formation after mild COVID-19 (dated by TCRdb to about 2021). Libraries were made using 5' RACE. The run used an Illumina NovaSeq 6000. The public reads were reanalyzed by TCRdb: fastp trimming at Q25, MiXCR alignment, in-frame beta chains only. One record per CDR3 amino acid sequence lists the most common genes and DNA. The sample table records fewer than 40,000 distinct CDR3 sequences; about an eighth of these occur just once. Just under 30% of the sample rests with the top ten. Sequenced input: PBMCs or a T cell subset sorted from them (not recorded which). Receptor source: a man younger than 35 who had mild COVID-19 (a few samples of this study predate the infection). The sample titles of this study are shuffled in the database, so cell type and time point are left out; the donor was told from shared clones.

The chain carries TRBV20-1 and TRBJ2-1; perhaps TRBD2 as D (5 bases). The CDR3 is 12 amino acids. Deletions cut 6 bases from V and 6 bases from J, with 12 bases between. Germline values: CDR1 DFQATT, CDR2 SNEGSKA (reference sequence). The CDR3 sequence is CSALSLANEQFF. CDR3 nucleotide sequence: TGCAGTGCCCTCTCTCTAGCCAATGAGCAGTTCTTC.

This clonotype showed up many times. The chain combines TRBV12-3 or TRBV12-4 with TRBJ2-7; 8 positions match TRBD1. After removal of 5 bases from V and 6 bases from J, the junction contained 3 bases not matched to a gene. The length of the CDR3 is 12 residues. Here the CDR3 reads CASSLTGGEQYF. CDR3 nucleotide sequence: TGTGCCAGCAGTCTCACAGGGGGCGAGCAGTACTTC.